A selection of T cell receptor beta chains follows, all from one sample in a study of blood T cell repertoires in COVID-19. The table came from immunoSEQ multiplex PCR; TCRdb's copy has only in-frame clones and leaves some out. The repertoire includes around 230,000 clones, 82% of them detected once, and around 16% sits in the top ten. Sequenced input: PBMCs or T cells enriched from blood (not recorded which). Source of these receptors: a man aged 40-50 years who had recovered from COVID-19. CDR3s include the opening cysteine and the closing phenylalanine or tryptophan. The D gene is left open where the match is weak. Clone size is given for some rows only: seen once, a few or many times, or a class if the clone is expanded.

j_call	d_call	clone_size	cdr3_length	v_call	cdr3_nt	cdr3_aa
TRBJ2-7	-	-	12	TRBV28	TGTGCCAGCGGGGGGATTTTCTACGAGCAGTACTTC	CASGGIFYEQYF
TRBJ1-2	-	-	13	TRBV6-5	TGTGCCAGCAGGAATGGGGCGCGTTATGGCTACACCTTC	CASRNGARYGYTF
TRBJ2-5	TRBD1	-	15	TRBV19	TGTGCCAGTAGACGGACGGGACAGAACCAAGAGACCCAGTACTTC	CASRRTGQNQETQYF
TRBJ2-2	TRBD2	-	16	TRBV5-1	TGCGCCAGCTCGGGAGCGGGGGGCTTGAACACCGGGGAGCTGTTTTTT	CASSGAGGLNTGELFF
TRBJ2-7	TRBD1	-	12	TRBV18	TGTGCCAGCTCACCCACAGGGGGCGAGCAGTACTTC	CASSPTGGEQYF
TRBJ1-2	-	-	12	TRBV12-3/TRBV12-4	TGTGCCAGCAGTCCAATCAACTATGGCTACACCTTC	CASSPINYGYTF
TRBJ2-1	-	-	15	TRBV19	TGTGCCAGTACCCTAGCCGGGCTAGCCTCCAAGGAGGAGTTCTTC	CASTLAGLASKEEFF
TRBJ2-1	TRBD2	-	16	TRBV12-5	TGTGCTAGTGGCCCCCTAGGCCTAGCGGGTTGCAATGAGCAGTTCTTC	CASGPLGLAGCNEQFF
TRBJ2-2	TRBD2	-	15	TRBV9	TGTGCCAGCAGCGTAGAGGCTAGCGGGGCCGGGGAGCTGTTTTTT	CASSVEASGAGELFF
TRBJ2-5	-	-	15	TRBV21-1	TGTGCCAGCAGCAAGGCGCGGGGGGGAAAAGAGACCCAGTACTTC	CASSKARGGKETQYF
TRBJ1-1	TRBD1	-	13	TRBV29-1	TGCAGCGTTGAAGAAATCCCCGGGACAGGTGCTTTCTTT	CSVEEIPGTGAFF
TRBJ1-4	-	-	15	TRBV5-1	TGCGCCAGCAGCTTGAGACCGGGAGCGGATGAAAAACTGTTTTTT	CASSLRPGADEKLFF
TRBJ2-7	TRBD1	-	14	TRBV27	TGTGCCAGCAGGGAGGGACAGGGGGTGGGCGAGCAGTACTTC	CASREGQGVGEQYF
TRBJ1-2	-	-	17	TRBV7-2	TGTGCCAGCAGCTTAGAGGTTGGCAGGGGAGCTAACTATGGCTACACCTTC	CASSLEVGRGANYGYTF
TRBJ2-3	TRBD1	-	15	TRBV5-1	TGCGCCAGCAGCGGCGGGACAGGGGAATCAGATACGCAGTATTTT	CASSGGTGESDTQYF
TRBJ1-5	-	-	13	TRBV12-3/TRBV12-4	TGTGCCAGCAGTTTAAGGGGGGGCAAGCCCCAGCATTTT	CASSLRGGKPQHF
TRBJ2-1	TRBD2	-	15	TRBV5-6	TGTGCCAGCAGCTTCCGCGGGGGACTGAGCAATGAGCAGTTCTTC	CASSFRGGLSNEQFF
TRBJ1-4	-	-	13	TRBV18	TGTGCCAGCTCACCCAACTTCAATGAAAAACTGTTTTTT	CASSPNFNEKLFF
TRBJ1-6	TRBD1	once	17	TRBV19	TGTGCCAGTAGTATGGACAGGGGAGAATCCTATAATTCACCCCTCCACTTT	CASSMDRGESYNSPLHF
TRBJ1-2	-	-	10	TRBV19	TGTGCCAGTATCGGGGGGGACTACACCTTC	CASIGGDYTF
TRBJ1-2	-	-	14	TRBV6-4	TGTGCCAGCAGTGACTATCCACACCAGGGTGGCTACACCTTC	CASSDYPHQGGYTF
TRBJ2-7	-	few	18	TRBV19	TGTGCCAGTAGCCTAGAAGGGGGACACGGGAACATCGCCTACGAGCAGTACTTC	CASSLEGGHGNIAYEQYF
TRBJ2-4	-	once	14	TRBV5-6	TGTGCCAGCAGCTTGGGACAAGCCAAAAACATTCAGTACTTC	CASSLGQAKNIQYF
TRBJ2-1	-	once	14	TRBV10-3	TGTGCCATCAGTGTAGTTGGTGCCGGCAATGAGCAGTTCTTC	CAISVVGAGNEQFF
TRBJ1-5	-	-	12	TRBV3-1/TRBV3-2	TGTGCCAGCAGCCTAAGGGGGCAGCCCCAGCATTTT	CASSLRGQPQHF
TRBJ2-7	TRBD2	-	10	TRBV20-1	TGCAGTGCTAGAGCACTAGCGGATTACTTC	CSARALADYF
TRBJ1-5	-	once	14	TRBV10-3	TGTGCCATCAGTGCAAACTCAGGGAATCAGCCCCAGCATTTT	CAISANSGNQPQHF
TRBJ1-1	-	once	14	TRBV7-2	TGTGCCAGCAGCTTAGCTAGAGAAGACACTGAAGCTTTCTTT	CASSLAREDTEAFF
TRBJ1-1	-	-	14	TRBV7-3	TGTGCCAGCAGCCCCAGTACAGTGAACACTGAAGCTTTCTTT	CASSPSTVNTEAFF
TRBJ1-1	TRBD1	-	14	TRBV5-4	TGTGCCAGCAGCTACCCGACAGGGGGCACTGAAGCTTTCTTT	CASSYPTGGTEAFF
TRBJ2-7	-	-	13	TRBV4-1	TGCGCCAGCAGCCAAGGAGGAGTCTACGAGCAGTACTTC	CASSQGGVYEQYF
TRBJ1-1	TRBD1	-	13	TRBV12-3/TRBV12-4	TGTGCCAGTTACAGGGGGGCGAACACTGAAGCTTTCTTT	CASYRGANTEAFF
TRBJ2-3	-	-	14	TRBV5-1	TGCGCGGGTAGAGCCGGGACTAGCACAGATACGCAGTATTTT	CAGRAGTSTDTQYF
TRBJ2-2	TRBD1	-	17	TRBV3-1/TRBV3-2	TGTGCCAGCAGGAATAATTACCGGGACAGGGTCACCGGGGAGCTGTTTTTT	CASRNNYRDRVTGELFF
TRBJ2-2	TRBD2	-	16	TRBV4-2	TGTGCCAGCAGCCAAGAAGGACTAGCGGGCACCGGGGAGCTGTTTTTT	CASSQEGLAGTGELFF
TRBJ1-2	-	-	14	TRBV5-1	TGCGCCAGCAGCTTGGCCGGGGAGAACTATGGCTACACCTTC	CASSLAGENYGYTF
TRBJ2-7	-	-	12	TRBV2	TGTGCCAGCAGTTGGGAACAGGGCGCTCCGTACTTC	CASSWEQGAPYF
TRBJ2-1	TRBD2	-	17	TRBV28	TGTGCCAGCAGTCGCATAACTAGCGGGAGGGCCCGCCATGAGCAGTTCTTC	CASSRITSGRARHEQFF
TRBJ1-5	TRBD1	-	15	TRBV5-1	TGCGCCAGCAGCTTGAATACAGGGGGTGAGTGGCCCCAGCATTTT	CASSLNTGGEWPQHF
TRBJ2-7	-	-	17	TRBV2	TGTGCCAGCAGTGAAGGACTCCTTGTCTACTACTCCTACGAGCAGTACTTC	CASSEGLLVYYSYEQYF
TRBJ2-2	-	-	14	TRBV7-6	TGTGCCAGCAGCTCCGCGGTGCACGCCGGGGAGCTGTTTTTT	CASSSAVHAGELFF
TRBJ2-1	-	-	13	TRBV2	TGTGCCAGCAACAGGGAGACCTACAATGAGCAGTTCTTC	CASNRETYNEQFF
TRBJ2-3	TRBD2	-	14	TRBV18	TGTGCCAGCTCACCAGTAGCGGGGCCAGATACGCAGTATTTT	CASSPVAGPDTQYF
TRBJ1-1	TRBD1	-	14	TRBV7-9	TGTGCCAGCAGCTTCCGGACAGGCGGCACTGAAGCTTTCTTT	CASSFRTGGTEAFF
TRBJ1-2	-	-	14	TRBV16	TGTGCCAGCACCGGACAGAAGGCTCTTCATGGCTACACCTTC	CASTGQKALHGYTF
TRBJ1-1	-	-	14	TRBV5-1	TGCGCCAGCAGCTTGGAATACAAGAACACTGAAGCTTTCTTT	CASSLEYKNTEAFF
TRBJ2-1	TRBD2	-	16	TRBV18	TGTGCCAGCTCACCAGGGCTAGCGGGGTCTTACAATGAGCAGTTCTTC	CASSPGLAGSYNEQFF
TRBJ1-5	-	once	15	TRBV7-2	TGTGCCAGCAGCTTACGTAATCTAATTGGTCAGCCCCAGCATTTT	CASSLRNLIGQPQHF
TRBJ1-4	TRBD1	few	20	TRBV16	TGTGCCAGCAGCCAAATCAGAACGGGACAGGGTAACCGGATTAATGAAAAACTGTTTTTT	CASSQIRTGQGNRINEKLFF
TRBJ1-5	-	-	14	TRBV4-2	TGTGCCAGCAGCCAAGGACAGGTCGGCCAGCCCCAGCATTTT	CASSQGQVGQPQHF
TRBJ1-2	TRBD1	-	13	TRBV5-1	TGCGCCAGCAGCCGGGGACAGGGTTCAGGCTACACCTTC	CASSRGQGSGYTF
TRBJ2-5	TRBD2	few	19	TRBV28	TGTGCCAGCAGCCTCCGGGGGGCGGGAGGGCCCCTACCCCGGGAGACCCAGTACTTC	CASSLRGAGGPLPRETQYF
TRBJ2-5	-	few	13	TRBV5-5	TGTGCCAGCAGCTTGGGCGGGGAAGAGACCCAGTACTTC	CASSLGGEETQYF